Sequencing of this T cell receptor beta chain was carried out in a study of CD8 T cells in ankylosing spondylitis. Study-wide results and limits: A TCR beta motif of eight or nine highly homologous variants seemed to mark ankylosing spondylitis blood. Earlier studies detected some motif variants in reactive arthritis synovial fluid and blood. Clones linked to disease were reported to show significant enrichment in matched ankylosing spondylitis synovial fluid.

With respect to this clonotype: What it recognizes is unknown.

The V end lost 6 bases, the J end lost 2 bases, and 13 bases lay between the germline ends. The CDR3 consists of 13 residues. Germline CDR1 and CDR2: DFQATT and SNEGSKA (reference sequence). Via MiXCR, TCRdb re-called the 5' RACE reads, giving one row per CDR3 protein. Among tens of thousands of distinct CDR3 sequences listed, around 8.5% were seen once. The chain uses TRBV20-1 and TRBJ1-2; D may be TRBD1 (6 bases). This receptor was identified in a male donor with ankylosing spondylitis. Input material: blood, either unsorted or a sorted T cell fraction (not recorded which). The CDR3 sequence: CSALGGGNYGYTF. The CDR3, as DNA: TGCAGTGCCCTGGGGGGCGGAAACTATGGCTACACCTTC.